These 25 T cell receptor beta chains were sequenced from one sample in a study of tumor-infiltrating lymphocytes in localized non-small cell lung cancer (dated by TCRdb to the early 2020s). Library construction relied on the immunoSEQ multiplex PCR assay. What TCRdb holds here is the immuneACCESS table cut down to in-frame rearrangements. Part of the clones is not present; checked against another copy, under half of the missing clones reflect an unresolved V gene, and the others are unexplained. In all, the sample holds around 16,000 clones, and 55% to 75% of those were seen once. The top ten hold 5.5% to 7.5% of the sample. The specimen sequenced was lung tumor tissue. Receptors were obtained from a human donor with non-small cell lung cancer.

The sample holds a few counts of this clone. The J gene is TRBJ2-5, the V gene TRBV5-4; D tentatively fits TRBD1 or TRBD2 (6 bases each). The CDR3 contains 16 residues. The ends were cut back, 1 base at V and 0 bases at J, with 13 bases in the middle. Germline loops: CDR1 SGHNT, CDR2 YYREEE (reference sequence). The CDR3 nucleotides read TGTGCCAGCAGCTTGAGGGGGGTTGGTTACCAAGAGACCCAGTACTTC. Translation: CASSLRGVGYQETQYF. Full variable domain (rest looked up from reference TRBV5-4 and TRBJ2-5): ETGVTQSPTHLIKTRGQQVTLRCSSQSGHNTVSWYQQALGQGPQFIFQYYREEENGRGNFPPRFSGLQFPNYSSELNVNALELDDSALYLCASSLRGVGYQETQYFGPGTRLLVL.

The CDR3 region is CAWRGLFTGNTIYF. CDR3 coding DNA: TGTGCCTGGCGCGGGCTCTTCACTGGAAACACCATATATTTT. The chain has TRBV30 and TRBJ1-3; D uncertain. Trimming left V 5 bases short and J 2 bases short, with 13 bases between. The CDR3 extends over 14 amino acids. Germline CDR1 GTSNPN, CDR2 SVGIG (reference sequence). Supplemented by reference TRBV30 and TRBJ1-3, the full variable domain reads SQTIHQWPATLVQPVGSPLSLECTVEGTSNPNLYWYRQAAGRGLQLLFYSVGIGQISSEVPQNLSASRPQDRQFILSSKKLLLSDSGFYLCAWRGLFTGNTIYFGEGSWLTVV.

This clone was seen more than once but under ten times. V is TRBV2 and J is TRBJ2-5; TRBD1 matches 8 bases. Germline V CDR1 and CDR2: SNHLY, FYNNEI. The V and J ends lost 1 base and 6 bases, in that order; junction bases with no gene match: 7. This CDR3 region has 15 residues. The CDR3 nucleotides are TGTGCCAGCAGTGAAGGGGGGACAGGAAGAAAGACCCAGTACTTC. It encodes CASSEGGTGRKTQYF.

V usage is TRBV6-6 and J usage is TRBJ1-5, with D tentatively TRBD1 (6 bases). The CDR3 runs to 15 residues. Germline loops: CDR1 MNHNY, CDR2 SVGAGI (reference sequence). Trimming removed 0 bases at V and 4 bases at J, with 10 bases between. In DNA form, the CDR3 reads TGTGCCAGCAGTTACTCGTCGACAGGAAATCAGCCCCAGCATTTT. Its protein is CASSYSSTGNQPQHF.

The chain has TRBV7-6 and TRBJ1-1; TRBD1 matches at 8 bases. Trimming removed 5 bases from V and 6 bases from J; junction bases left unmatched: 8. Germline values: CDR1 SGHVS, CDR2 FNYEAQ. The CDR3 consists of 14 residues. The DNA of the CDR3 is TGTGCCAGCAGCCCCGGGCAGGGGGCATCTGAAGCTTTCTTT. As protein: CASSPGQGASEAFF.

This clone showed up just a few times. This sequence joins TRBV6-1 and TRBJ2-2; D is perhaps TRBD1 (5 bases). The V end lost 8 bases, the J end lost 4 bases, and 11 bases lay between the germline ends. The CDR3 spans 13 residues. Germline loops: CDR1 MNHNS, CDR2 SASEGT. The CDR3 reads CASVQVVTGELFF. Here the CDR3 DNA reads TGTGCCAGCGTACAGGTAGTCACCGGGGAGCTGTTTTTT.

This chain joins TRBV5-1 and TRBJ2-5; D is possibly TRBD2 (5 bases). Germline V gene sequence: CDR1 SGHRS, CDR2 YFSETQ. The V end was cut by 0 bases, the J end by 5 bases, with 17 bases between. This CDR3 region has 16 residues. CDR3 bases: TGCGCCAGCAGCTTGGGTTCAGGAGCTAGCTCTGAGACCCAGTACTTC. Its translation: CASSLGSGASSETQYF.

J is TRBJ2-1 and V is TRBV5-4; TRBD2 matches 11 bases. Germline assignment: CDR1 SGHNT and CDR2 YYREEE (reference sequence). With 1 base clipped from V and 5 bases from J, the junction kept 2 bases outside the gene matches. The CDR3 runs to 15 residues. The CDR3 sequence is CASSLKLAGDNEQFF. DNA of the CDR3: TGTGCCAGCAGCTTGAAACTAGCGGGGGACAATGAGCAGTTCTTC.

This clone was found a few times. The chain employs TRBV5-1 and TRBJ1-2; D is ambiguous. V shed 0 bases and J shed 2 bases, with 11 bases lying between them. The CDR3 is 15 amino acids. The germline gives CDR1 SGHRS, CDR2 YFSETQ. The CDR3 loop is CASSLGVLGNYGYTF. The CDR3 DNA reads as TGCGCCAGCAGCTTGGGGGTACTCGGCAACTATGGCTACACCTTC.

This clone showed up just once. The chain joins TRBV30 to TRBJ1-3, with D possibly TRBD1 on 5 matching bases. This CDR3 spans 17 amino acids. CDR1 is GTSNPN, CDR2 SVGIG, per germline (reference sequence). V lost 0 bases and J 3 bases, leaving 18 bases between the germline ends. CDR3 region: CAWSVQASGPFGNTIYF. In nucleotides, the CDR3 is TGTGCCTGGAGTGTCCAAGCGTCAGGGCCTTTTGGAAACACCATATATTTT.

This rearrangement joins TRBV27 to TRBJ2-7; D may match TRBD1 or TRBD2 (5 bases each). Germline lookup yields CDR1 MNHEY and CDR2 SMNVEV (reference sequence). The CDR3 loop spans 14 amino acids. V lost 2 bases and J 3 bases, leaving 11 bases between the germline ends. The CDR3 nucleotides are TGTGCCAGCAGTTTAGGGACGGCGCTCTACGAGCAGTACTTC. Translated: CASSLGTALYEQYF.

This clone came up a few times. The chain employs TRBV2 and TRBJ2-7; tentatively, D is TRBD1 (6 bases). Per the germline V gene, CDR1 is SNHLY and CDR2 is FYNNEI. The V end was cut by 10 bases, the J end by 3 bases, with 16 bases between. This CDR3 comprises 13 residues. DNA for the CDR3: TGTGCCACCAGGGGAGACAGGATCTACGAGCAGTACTTC. Translating gives CATRGDRIYEQYF.

The chain employs TRBV11-3 and TRBJ1-1, with unresolved D. V was trimmed by 1 base and J by 5 bases, leaving 8 bases between them. The CDR3 covers 13 residues. Germline CDR1 SGHNT, CDR2 YENEEA. CDR3 in DNA: TGTGCCAGCAGCTTAGTGACAAGAACTGAAGCTTTCTTT. Protein sequence: CASSLVTRTEAFF.

The chain is built from TRBV2 and TRBJ2-2; no definite D call. This CDR3 has 12 residues. The V gene lost 7 bases and the J gene lost 2 bases, with 5 bases spanning the gap. From germline, CDR1 is SNHLY and CDR2 FYNNEI. The CDR3 region is CASTSNTGELFF. The CDR3, as DNA: TGTGCCAGCACCAGCAACACCGGGGAGCTGTTTTTT.

To note about this clone: One end of the junction varies from germline; a read error may be responsible. The rearrangement uses TRBV25-1 and TRBJ2-1; perhaps TRBD2 as D (6 bases). This CDR3 comprises 16 residues. Germline V CDR1 and CDR2: MGHDK, SYGVNS. CDR3 nucleotide sequence: TGTGCCAGCAGTGAATTGGGGAGGAACTCCCACAATGAGCAGTTCTTC. Translated: CASSELGRNSHNEQFF.

The chain combines TRBV6-1 with TRBJ2-7; D unresolved. The CDR3 sequence is 12 residues long. Germline CDR1 and CDR2: MNHNS and SASEGT. The ends were cut back, 1 base at V and 3 bases at J, with 4 bases in the middle. CDR3 region: CASSEGGYEQYF. DNA for the CDR3: TGTGCCAGCAGTGAAGGAGGCTACGAGCAGTACTTC.

The chain uses TRBV7-2 and TRBJ1-1; D is ambiguous. Trimming cost V 6 bases and J 8 bases, with 22 bases left between them. The germline V gene has CDR1 SGHTA and CDR2 FQGNSA. This CDR3 is built from 15 residues. The CDR3 region has the DNA TGTGCCAGCAGATATGATACCGGAACAACTTGGGAAGCTTTCTTT. This codes for CASRYDTGTTWEAFF.

This clone was seen only once. V usage is TRBV5-4 and J usage is TRBJ1-2; unclear D gene. In germline, CDR1 is SGHNT, CDR2 YYREEE (reference sequence). Trimming pared 2 bases from V and 4 bases from J, leaving 12 bases between. The CDR3 runs to 14 residues. In nucleotides, the CDR3 is TGTGCCAGCAGCTTTCCAGCTACTCCCTATGGCTACACCTTC. Encoded protein: CASSFPATPYGYTF.

The rearrangement uses TRBV5-5 and TRBJ2-5; 8 nucleotides line up with TRBD1. CDR1 is SGHKS and CDR2 is YYEKEE in the germline V gene (reference sequence). The CDR3 extends over 15 amino acids. V shed 4 bases, J shed 2 bases, and the junction held 7 bases outside the gene matches. The DNA of the CDR3 is TGTGCCAGCAGCCTAACAGGACAGGGTCAAGAGACCCAGTACTTC. It specifies CASSLTGQGQETQYF.

J is TRBJ2-3 and V is TRBV6-5; D perhaps matches TRBD2 (6 bases). The V end lost 4 bases, the J end lost 0 bases, and 11 bases lay between the germline ends. The CDR3 has 15 residues. The germline gives CDR1 MNHEY, CDR2 SVGAGI. CDR3 sequence (DNA): TGTGCCAGCAGTTTCGCGGGACTTAGCACAGATACGCAGTATTTT. Its protein product is CASSFAGLSTDTQYF.

With respect to this clone: The junction does not match germline at one end; this may be a read error. This chain links TRBV10-2 with TRBJ2-1; TRBD1 matches at 7 bases. The CDR3 sequence is 13 residues long. The germline CDR1 and CDR2 sequences are WSHSY and SAAADI. The CDR3 DNA reads TGCGCCAGCGGAGACAGGGTCTACTATGAGCAGTTCTTC. It yields the protein CASGDRVYYEQFF.

This chain joins TRBV18 and TRBJ2-5; 10 nucleotides line up with TRBD1. Unmatched junction bases numbered 8, after V lost 4 bases and J lost 3 bases. This CDR3 spans 16 amino acids. The germline gives CDR1 KGHSH, CDR2 LQKENI. The CDR3 region has the DNA TGTGCCAGCTCACTAAGTGCCGGGACAGGGGAAGAGACCCAGTACTTC. Amino acids: CASSLSAGTGEETQYF. The full variable domain, in which reference TRBV18 and TRBJ2-5 provide the parts outside the CDR3, is NAGVMQNPRHLVRRRGQEARLRCSPMKGHSHVYWYRQLPEEGLKFMVYLQKENIIDESGMPKERFSAEFPKEGPSILRIQQVVRGDSAAYFCASSLSAGTGEETQYFGPGTRLLVL.

This sequence joins TRBV27 and TRBJ2-1, with D unclear. Germline loops: CDR1 MNHEY, CDR2 SMNVEV (reference sequence). The CDR3 has 12 residues. V was pared by 3 bases and J by 9 bases, with 9 bases between. The CDR3 nucleotides are TGTGCCAGCAGTTTTACCGCCCGTGAGCAGTTCTTC. The encoded protein is CASSFTAREQFF.

V and J are TRBV29-1 and TRBJ2-1; either TRBD1 or TRBD2 may supply D (6 bases each). This CDR3 is built from 15 residues. CDR1 SQVTM and CDR2 ANQGSEA come from the germline V gene. With 5 bases removed from V and 0 bases from J, the gap between germline ends came to 14 bases. In nucleotides, the CDR3 is TGCAGCGTTTACGGGGGCCAAAGCTCCTACAATGAGCAGTTCTTC. Translating it yields CSVYGGQSSYNEQFF.

The chain employs TRBV6-5 and TRBJ1-2, with D perhaps matching TRBD1 (5 bases). The CDR3 sequence is 14 residues long. V lost 7 bases and J lost 7, with 19 bases in between. The germline V gene encodes CDR1 MNHEY and CDR2 SVGAGI. For the CDR3, the DNA is TGTGCCAGCACCTACGGGACCAGCTGGGGTGGCTACACCTTC. Amino acid sequence: CASTYGTSWGGYTF.